Listed below are T cell receptor beta chains from one sample, sequenced in a study of cytotoxic CD8 clonotypes in ibrutinib-treated CLL. Clones were sequenced by immunoSEQ multiplex PCR, and TCRdb holds only the in-frame ones, with some missing. The table shows around 330,000 clones, with roughly 71% occurring only once. Sequenced material: PBMCs, taken after 36 months of ibrutinib treatment. The receptors come from a human donor with chronic lymphocytic leukemia. Both conserved end residues are part of each CDR3. The order of the fields is J gene, clone size, D gene, V gene, CDR3 length, CDR3 DNA, CDR3 protein. A D gene is named only where the DNA matches it firmly. Only part of the rows carry a size: once, few, many, or a class if the clone is expanded.

J: TRBJ2-1; size: few; D: .; V: TRBV6-7; length: 12; DNA: TGTGCCAGGGGGACCTCCACCTTCGAGCAGTTCTTC; CDR3: CARGTSTFEQFF
J: TRBJ1-5; size: .; D: .; V: TRBV6-5; length: 13; DNA: TGTGCCAGCAGTTACAGGGGGGGTCAGCCCCAGCATTTT; CDR3: CASSYRGGQPQHF
J: TRBJ1-2; size: .; D: .; V: TRBV21-1; length: 13; DNA: TGTGCCAGCAGCACTCGGGCAGACTATGGCTACACCTTC; CDR3: CASSTRADYGYTF
J: TRBJ2-5; size: .; D: .; V: TRBV10-3; length: 14; DNA: TGTGCCATCAGCAGGGGAGATATACAAGAGACCCAGTACTTC; CDR3: CAISRGDIQETQYF
J: TRBJ2-5; size: .; D: TRBD2; V: TRBV5-1; length: 16; DNA: TGCGCCAGCAGCTTGTCACTAGCGGGGGGTTCGGAGACCCAGTACTTC; CDR3: CASSLSLAGGSETQYF
J: TRBJ2-7; size: .; D: TRBD2; V: TRBV6-5; length: 15; DNA: TGTGCCAGCAGACACGGGGCTAGCGGGATTTACGAGCAGTACTTC; CDR3: CASRHGASGIYEQYF
J: TRBJ1-3; size: .; D: .; V: TRBV2; length: 13; DNA: TGTGCCAGCAGTGACTTCAGTAGAAACACCATATATTTT; CDR3: CASSDFSRNTIYF
J: TRBJ1-1; size: .; D: .; V: TRBV7-9; length: 16; DNA: TGTGCCAGCAGCGATCCGACCGAGGACTTTAACGATGAAGCTTTCTTT; CDR3: CASSDPTEDFNDEAFF
J: TRBJ1-3; size: .; D: .; V: TRBV29-1; length: 14; DNA: TGCAGCGTTGGTCAAAGGGCCCCTGGAAACACCATATATTTT; CDR3: CSVGQRAPGNTIYF
J: TRBJ1-2; size: .; D: .; V: TRBV19; length: 16; DNA: TGTGCCAGTAGTACCCTCCTCGGACAAGAACTCTATGGCTACACCTTC; CDR3: CASSTLLGQELYGYTF
J: TRBJ2-5; size: few; D: .; V: TRBV5-1; length: 13; DNA: TGCGCCAGCAGAGGCGGGGGCACGAAGACCCAGTACTTC; CDR3: CASRGGGTKTQYF
J: TRBJ1-1; size: few; D: .; V: TRBV6-1; length: 13; DNA: TGTGCCAGCAGTTATGGTGGTAACACTGAAGCTTTCTTT; CDR3: CASSYGGNTEAFF
J: TRBJ1-6; size: .; D: TRBD1; V: TRBV28; length: 13; DNA: TGTGCCACCGGGGACAGTTTTAATTCACCCCTCCACTTT; CDR3: CATGDSFNSPLHF
J: TRBJ1-1; size: .; D: TRBD1; V: TRBV9; length: 17; DNA: TGTGCCAGCAGCGTAGCCTTGGACAGGGGAAGCGGCACTGAAGCTTTCTTT; CDR3: CASSVALDRGSGTEAFF
J: TRBJ2-5; size: .; D: .; V: TRBV7-8; length: 14; DNA: TGTGCCAGCAGCTTAGCCAGATTCCAAGAGACCCAGTACTTC; CDR3: CASSLARFQETQYF
J: TRBJ2-7; size: .; D: TRBD2; V: TRBV5-1; length: 15; DNA: TGCGCCAGCAGCTTGGCCGTAGCGGGGCCCCTCGAGCAGTACTTC; CDR3: CASSLAVAGPLEQYF
J: TRBJ2-6; size: .; D: .; V: TRBV27; length: 15; DNA: TGTGCCAGCAGTTTACGTGCCTCTGGGGCCAACGTCCTGACTTTC; CDR3: CASSLRASGANVLTF
J: TRBJ2-7; size: .; D: .; V: TRBV7-9; length: 14; DNA: TGTGCCAGCAGCTTCGGGGGCACGAGGTACGAGCAGTACTTC; CDR3: CASSFGGTRYEQYF
J: TRBJ1-1; size: .; D: .; V: TRBV29-1; length: 13; DNA: TGCAGCGTTATCAGCGGACGGGCCACTGAAGCTTTCTTT; CDR3: CSVISGRATEAFF
J: TRBJ2-7; size: .; D: TRBD1; V: TRBV6-1; length: 16; DNA: TGTGCCAGCAGTGATCCCGGATACAGGGGCCCAGGGGAGCAGTACTTC; CDR3: CASSDPGYRGPGEQYF
J: TRBJ2-5; size: .; D: .; V: TRBV7-6; length: 15; DNA: TGTGCCAGCAGCTACCGACAGGCCTCCAGGGAGACCCAGTACTTC; CDR3: CASSYRQASRETQYF
J: TRBJ1-6; size: few; D: TRBD1; V: TRBV6-6; length: 12; DNA: TGTGCCAGCAGTCACAGGGGTTCACCCCTCCACTTT; CDR3: CASSHRGSPLHF
J: TRBJ2-3; size: .; D: TRBD2; V: TRBV7-9; length: 16; DNA: TGTGCCAGCAGCTCAATAGCGGGAGAGATCACAGATACGCAGTATTTT; CDR3: CASSSIAGEITDTQYF
J: TRBJ2-7; size: .; D: TRBD1; V: TRBV9; length: 14; DNA: TGTGCCAGCAGCGTAAGAGGACAGGGGAACGAGCAGTACTTC; CDR3: CASSVRGQGNEQYF
J: TRBJ2-7; size: .; D: .; V: TRBV19; length: 17; DNA: TGTGCCAGTAGTATAGCTCCCCCGGGTAGCGCCAGGTACGAGCAGTACTTC; CDR3: CASSIAPPGSARYEQYF
J: TRBJ2-7; size: .; D: TRBD1; V: TRBV11-2; length: 14; DNA: TGTGCCAGCAGCGCCGACAGGGGGCGAGGGGAGCAGTACTTC; CDR3: CASSADRGRGEQYF
J: TRBJ2-1; size: .; D: .; V: TRBV9; length: 17; DNA: TGTGCCAGCAGCGTAGTGGGCGAGGAGCACGCCTACAATGAGCAGTTCTTC; CDR3: CASSVVGEEHAYNEQFF
J: TRBJ2-2; size: .; D: TRBD1; V: TRBV25-1; length: 17; DNA: TGTGCCAGCAAATCCCTTGGAGGACAGGACAGCACCGGGGAGCTGTTTTTT; CDR3: CASKSLGGQDSTGELFF
J: TRBJ2-1; size: few; D: TRBD1; V: TRBV5-1; length: 13; DNA: TGCGCCAGCAGCTTGGACAGGGGGAATGAGCAGTTCTTC; CDR3: CASSLDRGNEQFF
J: TRBJ2-7; size: few; D: TRBD2; V: TRBV15; length: 15; DNA: TGTGCCACCAGCAGCCCGGCGGGGGGATCCTACGAGCAGTACTTC; CDR3: CATSSPAGGSYEQYF
J: TRBJ1-1; size: .; D: .; V: TRBV9; length: 13; DNA: TGTGCCAGCAGCGGAAAACAGGGACCCCAAGCTTTCTTT; CDR3: CASSGKQGPQAFF
J: TRBJ2-1; size: .; D: .; V: TRBV15; length: 16; DNA: TGTGCCACCAGCATTAGGCAACTAGGGGCTGGGGATGAGCAGTTCTTC; CDR3: CATSIRQLGAGDEQFF
J: TRBJ1-2; size: .; D: .; V: TRBV2; length: 13; DNA: TGTGCCAGCAGTGAAGTAAGGTACTATGGCTACACCTTC; CDR3: CASSEVRYYGYTF
J: TRBJ2-7; size: few; D: .; V: TRBV7-2; length: 13; DNA: TGTGCCAGCAGCTTGGGGGCCCGTTACGAGCAGTACTTC; CDR3: CASSLGARYEQYF
J: TRBJ2-3; size: .; D: .; V: TRBV28; length: 17; DNA: TGTGCCAGCAGTTTATCCCTATCCCCTACTAGCACAGATACGCAGTATTTT; CDR3: CASSLSLSPTSTDTQYF
J: TRBJ2-7; size: once; D: .; V: TRBV27; length: 14; DNA: TGTGCCAGCAGAGTTAGGCGGAGCTCCTACGAGCAGTACTTC; CDR3: CASRVRRSSYEQYF
J: TRBJ2-1; size: .; D: .; V: TRBV7-3; length: 18; DNA: TGTGCCAGCAGCTTAAACCACCAACTAGCTGAGACGGACAATGAGCAGTTCTTC; CDR3: CASSLNHQLAETDNEQFF
J: TRBJ2-5; size: .; D: .; V: TRBV5-3; length: 12; DNA: TGTGCCAGAAGCTGGGAGGAGGAGACCCAGTACTTC; CDR3: CARSWEEETQYF
J: TRBJ2-5; size: .; D: TRBD1; V: TRBV18; length: 15; DNA: TGTGCCAGCTCACCAGTGGCAGGGGGCACAGAGACCCAGTACTTC; CDR3: CASSPVAGGTETQYF
J: TRBJ2-7; size: .; D: .; V: TRBV18; length: 15; DNA: TGTGCCAGCTCACTGGAGGAGGGCCTAGGCTACGAGCAGTACTTC; CDR3: CASSLEEGLGYEQYF
J: TRBJ2-7; size: .; D: TRBD1; V: TRBV5-1; length: 15; DNA: TGCGCCAGCAGCTTGGGGGACAGGGGATCCTACGAGCAGTACTTC; CDR3: CASSLGDRGSYEQYF
J: TRBJ2-7; size: .; D: .; V: TRBV5-4; length: 13; DNA: TGTGCCAGCAGCTTGGCCAACGGCTACGAGCAGTACTTC; CDR3: CASSLANGYEQYF
J: TRBJ2-5; size: few; D: TRBD1; V: TRBV9; length: 17; DNA: TGTGCCAGCAGCGTAGCGTCGAAGACAGGGGGAATGGAGACCCAGTACTTC; CDR3: CASSVASKTGGMETQYF
J: TRBJ2-1; size: once; D: .; V: TRBV5-6; length: 15; DNA: TGTGCCAGCAGCTTGTACGAGGGGTATGGGAATGAGCAGTTCTTC; CDR3: CASSLYEGYGNEQFF